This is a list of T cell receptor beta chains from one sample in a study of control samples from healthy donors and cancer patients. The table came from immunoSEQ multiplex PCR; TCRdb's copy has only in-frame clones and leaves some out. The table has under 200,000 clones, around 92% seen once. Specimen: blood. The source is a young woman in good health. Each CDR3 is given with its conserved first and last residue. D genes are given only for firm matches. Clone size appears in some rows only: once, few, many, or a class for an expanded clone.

TGTGCCAGCAGCGTAGCAGTAAACACTGAAGCTTTCTTT,CASSVAVNTEAFF,TRBJ1-1,TRBV9,NA,NA
TGTGCCAGCAGCTTAAGGACAGGGGCGAGGGAGCAGTACTTC,CASSLRTGAREQYF,TRBJ2-7,TRBV7-9,NA,TRBD1
TGTGCCAGCAGCGGACAGATTAGCAATCAGCCCCAGCATTTT,CASSGQISNQPQHF,TRBJ1-5,TRBV7-8,NA,NA
TGTGCCAGCAGCTTGGCCGGGAGAGTCACCGGGGAGCTGTTTTTT,CASSLAGRVTGELFF,TRBJ2-2,TRBV5-6,NA,NA
TGTGCCACCAGTGATTCGGGAACAGATACGCAGTATTTT,CATSDSGTDTQYF,TRBJ2-3,TRBV24-1,NA,NA
TGTGCCTGCGCCCGGGACAGCACAGATACGCAGTATTTT,CACARDSTDTQYF,TRBJ2-3,TRBV30,NA,NA
TGCGCCAGCAGCTTACGTTGGGAGCAGTTCTTC,CASSLRWEQFF,TRBJ2-1,TRBV5-1,NA,NA
TGTGCCACCAGCAGAGGAGGTATTGAAAAACTGTTTTTT,CATSRGGIEKLFF,TRBJ1-4,TRBV15,few,NA
TGTGCCAGCGATAGTGGGGATGGCTCTGGAAACACCATATATTTT,CASDSGDGSGNTIYF,TRBJ1-3,TRBV2,NA,NA
TGTGCCAGCAGCTTCTCCACGAACACTGAAGCTTTCTTT,CASSFSTNTEAFF,TRBJ1-1,TRBV7-9,NA,NA
TGTGCCATTCAGGGGGGCAATCAGCCCCAGCATTTT,CAIQGGNQPQHF,TRBJ1-5,TRBV28,NA,TRBD1
TGTGCCAGCAGCTTACAGGGCAGCAATCAGCCCCAGCATTTT,CASSLQGSNQPQHF,TRBJ1-5,TRBV7-9,NA,NA
TGTGCCAGCAGTCGGGACGGCAATCAGCCCCAGCATTTT,CASSRDGNQPQHF,TRBJ1-5,TRBV28,NA,NA
TGTGCCAGCAGCGTATCGTCGGGACGGACAAACATTCAGTACTTC,CASSVSSGRTNIQYF,TRBJ2-4,TRBV9,NA,NA
TGTGCCAGCAGCCAACCCCAGGGCGGATTCACTGAAGCTTTCTTT,CASSQPQGGFTEAFF,TRBJ1-1,TRBV4-2,NA,NA
TGTGCCAGCAGCCCTCCGGGCCACACTGAAGCTTTCTTT,CASSPPGHTEAFF,TRBJ1-1,TRBV2,NA,NA
TGCGCCAGCAGTCCAAGGATGCCGGGACAGGGGGGACAAGAGACCCAGTACTTC,CASSPRMPGQGGQETQYF,TRBJ2-5,TRBV23-1,NA,TRBD1
TGTGCCAGCTCGACAGGGGTACAGGAGACCCAGTACTTC,CASSTGVQETQYF,TRBJ2-5,TRBV13,NA,TRBD1
TGCGCCAGCGGACGGCATGCAACTAATGAAAAACTGTTTTTT,CASGRHATNEKLFF,TRBJ1-4,TRBV5-1,NA,NA
TGTGCCAGCAGTTTTATCAGGGGTGGCAATCAGCCCCAGCATTTT,CASSFIRGGNQPQHF,TRBJ1-5,TRBV28,NA,NA
TGTGCCAGCAGCTTAGGGCTAGCGGGGGGGCATGAGCAGTTCTTC,CASSLGLAGGHEQFF,TRBJ2-1,TRBV7-2,NA,TRBD2
TGTGCCAGCAGCTTAGACAGAGGATATGGCTACACCTTC,CASSLDRGYGYTF,TRBJ1-2,TRBV7-8,NA,NA
TGTGCCCGACAGGGACCCACAGATACGCAGTATTTT,CARQGPTDTQYF,TRBJ2-3,TRBV30,once,TRBD1
TGTGCCAGCAGCTTGGCACAGGGGGCTGAAGCTTTCTTT,CASSLAQGAEAFF,TRBJ1-1,TRBV5-8,NA,TRBD1
TGTGCCAGCTCAAAGGACAGGGGGAATGAAAAACTGTTTTTT,CASSKDRGNEKLFF,TRBJ1-4,TRBV18,NA,TRBD1
TGTGCCAGTAGCGACCAGGGGCCCTATGGCTACACCTTC,CASSDQGPYGYTF,TRBJ1-2,TRBV19,NA,NA
TGTGCCAGCAGTTCCGGGACTAGCGTCGGCGAGCAGTACTTC,CASSSGTSVGEQYF,TRBJ2-7,TRBV27,NA,TRBD2
TGTGCCAGCAGTACAGGGGGGGAGACCCAGTACTTC,CASSTGGETQYF,TRBJ2-5,TRBV7-3,NA,TRBD1
TGCAGCGTTGATGGCGAGACCCAGTACTTC,CSVDGETQYF,TRBJ2-5,TRBV29-1,NA,NA
TGTGCCAGCAGTGCGAGGGAAGGCTACAATGAGCAGTTCTTC,CASSAREGYNEQFF,TRBJ2-1,TRBV2,NA,NA
TGTGCCAGTATAGGCGCAGATACGCAGTATTTT,CASIGADTQYF,TRBJ2-3,TRBV19,NA,NA
TGTGCCAGCAGCCCCCGTGGACTAGCGGGGGGGACCGGGGAGCTGTTTTTT,CASSPRGLAGGTGELFF,TRBJ2-2,TRBV7-3,NA,TRBD2
TGTGCCAGCAGCCACGGACAGGGGCGTTCACCCCTCCACTTT,CASSHGQGRSPLHF,TRBJ1-6,TRBV7-3,NA,TRBD1
TGTGCCAGTAGTCAGGGGTTGGGGAACACTGAAGCTTTCTTT,CASSQGLGNTEAFF,TRBJ1-1,TRBV19,NA,NA
TGTGCCAGCTCACCAGGGGCCACAGATACGCAGTATTTT,CASSPGATDTQYF,TRBJ2-3,TRBV18,NA,NA
TGTGCCAGCAGCTCAACCCAGACAGGGGACTATGGCTACACCTTC,CASSSTQTGDYGYTF,TRBJ1-2,TRBV6-1,NA,TRBD1
TGTGCCAGCAGCTCATACGCGACCGGCCTGGATGAAAAACTGTTTTTT,CASSSYATGLDEKLFF,TRBJ1-4,TRBV7-9,NA,NA